The 27 T cell receptor beta chains reported below all come from one sample, sequenced in a study of T cells in Graves' hyperthyroidism and ophthalmopathy. RNA transcripts provided the source from which TCR beta CDR3 regions were amplified. A first-round RT-PCR of the TCR CDR3 used the HTBI primer set. TCRdb reprocessed the multiplex PCR reads with MiXCR, giving one entry per CDR3 protein. The repertoire holds approximately 520,000 distinct CDR3 sequences, with less than 25% as singletons. Sequenced material: blood. Every receptor here comes from a man aged 18 to 35 with Graves' hyperthyroidism.

J is TRBJ2-7 and V is TRBV6-1; TRBD1 matches at 9 bases. The CDR3 is made up of 14 amino acids. V trimming: 6 bases; J trimming: 4 bases; junction bases outside the gene matches: 7. Germline values: CDR1 MNHNS, CDR2 SASEGT. The CDR3 protein is CASSFGQGLYEQYF. The CDR3 DNA sequence: TGTGCCAGCAGCTTCGGACAGGGGCTTTACGAGCAGTACTTC.

This sequence joins TRBV20-1 and TRBJ2-4, with D maybe TRBD2 (5 bases). The germline V gene has CDR1 DFQATT and CDR2 SNEGSKA (reference sequence). The CDR3 length is 10 residues. V was pared by 2 bases and J by 11 bases, with 7 bases between. This CDR3 is CSARKDFQYF. The CDR3 nucleotides are TGCAGTGCTAGAAAGGACTTTCAGTACTTC.

Ten or more counts support this clonotype. V usage is TRBV6-4 and J usage is TRBJ1-1; D ambiguous. With 2 bases removed from V and 1 base from J, the gap between germline ends came to 23 bases. CDR1 and CDR2 (germline): MRHNA, SNTAGT. The CDR3 totals 19 residues. The CDR3 nucleotides are TGTGCCAGCAGTGACACCCTACCACAGACGGAACGTGGGAACACTGAAGCTTTCTTT. Protein: CASSDTLPQTERGNTEAFF.

Ten or more counts support this clonotype. The CDR3 nucleotides read TGCAGTGCTAGAGATCCAGGCAGGGCGAACACTGAAGCTTTCTTT. It translates to CSARDPGRANTEAFF. The chain employs TRBV20-1 and TRBJ1-1, with D perhaps matching TRBD1 (5 bases). There are 15 residues in the CDR3. Looked up from germline, CDR1 is DFQATT and CDR2 is SNEGSKA (reference sequence). Trimming left V 0 bases short and J 1 base short, with 12 bases between.

This clonotype was seen repeatedly, ten times or more. The genes are TRBV29-1 and TRBJ1-2; 11 nucleotides agree with TRBD1. The CDR3 has 14 residues. Germline CDR1 reads SQVTM; CDR2 reads ANQGSEA. Trimming at V came to 4 bases and at J to 10 bases, leaving 11 bases not matched to a gene. CDR3 region: CSVAMGTGGTFYTF. CDR3 DNA: TGCAGCGTTGCTATGGGGACAGGGGGTACTTTCTACACCTTC.

This clonotype was observed a few times. The chain links TRBV12-3 or TRBV12-4 to TRBJ1-3; D call uncertain. This CDR3 region has 13 residues. Trimming removed 8 bases from V and 2 bases from J, with 10 bases in between. The CDR3 protein is CASEGPPGNTIYF. The CDR3 bases are TGTGCCAGCGAGGGCCCTCCTGGAAACACCATATATTTT.

The sample holds many counts of this clonotype. The chain links TRBV15 to TRBJ2-7; D remains ambiguous. V was cut by 0 bases and J by 4 bases, with 7 bases left in between. The CDR3 spans 13 residues. Germline V lookup: CDR1 LNHNV, CDR2 YYDKDF (reference sequence). CDR3 loop: CATSRDHRYEQYF. The CDR3 DNA sequence: TGTGCCACCAGCAGAGACCACCGTTACGAGCAGTACTTC.

This clonotype was picked up many times. The chain uses TRBV19 and TRBJ1-5, with D possibly matching TRBD1 (6 bases). Germline assignment: CDR1 LNHDA and CDR2 SQIVND (reference sequence). The CDR3 covers 16 residues. Trimming shortened V by 1 base and J by 2 bases, and 12 bases separated the two germline ends. The CDR3 coding sequence is TGTGCCAGTAGTATAGCGGGGGCGGAACGCAATCAGCCCCAGCATTTT. Protein: CASSIAGAERNQPQHF.

This clonotype was picked up many times. This CDR3 is CASSVGLGGGYTF. The CDR3 DNA reads TGTGCCAGCAGTGTGGGTCTTGGTGGCGGCTACACCTTC. The chain recombines TRBV2 with TRBJ1-2; D gene ambiguous. This CDR3 contains 13 residues. The germline CDR1 and CDR2 sequences are SNHLY and FYNNEI. Trimming stripped 4 bases from V and 8 bases from J, with 14 bases between. The whole variable domain, remainder taken from reference TRBV2 and TRBJ1-2, is EPEVTQTPSHQVTQMGQEVILRCVPISNHLYFYWYRQILGQKVEFLVSFYNNEISEKSEIFDDQFSVERPDGSNFTLKIRSTKLEDSAMYFCASSVGLGGGYTFGSGTRLTVV.

There are many counts of this clonotype. The gene calls are TRBV2 and TRBJ1-5, with D unresolved. Germline V gene sequence: CDR1 SNHLY, CDR2 FYNNEI. The CDR3 contains 15 residues. V lost 1 base and J 0 bases, leaving 7 bases between the germline ends. CDR3 coding DNA: TGTGCCAGCAGTGAAGGGGTAGGTAGCAATCAGCCCCAGCATTTT. Its protein is CASSEGVGSNQPQHF.

The sample holds a few counts of this clonotype. The chain recombines TRBV20-1 with TRBJ2-5; TRBD2 agrees at 12 bases. Germline V lookup: CDR1 DFQATT, CDR2 SNEGSKA (reference sequence). J lost 4 bases, V lost 6 bases, and 18 bases had no gene match. The CDR3 extends over 18 amino acids. CDR3 in DNA: TGCAGTGCAAGACTAGCGGGAGAGGAATCCTTCATCCCAGAGACCCAGTACTTC. Amino acids: CSARLAGEESFIPETQYF.

This chain links TRBV12-3 or TRBV12-4 with TRBJ1-1, with D uncertain. V lost 7 bases and J lost 7, with 25 bases in between. This CDR3 is 16 amino acids long. Here the CDR3 DNA reads TGTGCCAGCACCAACGCGTGGGAGAAGCGAGCTCATGAAGCTTTCTTT. It translates to CASTNAWEKRAHEAFF.

This clonotype was seen ten or more times. Since no conserved phenylalanine or tryptophan closes the CDR3, a read error is the likely cause. The chain links TRBV6-1 to TRBJ1-5; 7 nucleotides agree with TRBD1. The CDR3 is 15 residues long. The germline V gene has CDR1 MNHNS and CDR2 SASEGT. V shed 6 bases and J 3 bases; nucleotides not matched to a gene: 8. The CDR3 region is CASRTGNSDNQPQHL. The CDR3 bases are TGTGCCAGCAGGACAGGGAATTCGGACAATCAGCCCCAGCATCTT.

Ten or more counts support this clonotype. V is TRBV20-1 and J is TRBJ2-7, with 8 bases matching TRBD1. Germline V gene lookup returns CDR1 DFQATT and CDR2 SNEGSKA (reference sequence). The J segment lost 3 bases and the V segment lost 8 bases, leaving 12 bases of the junction unmatched. The CDR3 length is 14 residues. DNA for the CDR3: TGCAGTCTCCACCGTCGGGACAGGAACTACGAGCAGTACTTC. It specifies CSLHRRDRNYEQYF.

This clonotype occurred many times. The chain recombines TRBV6-4 with TRBJ1-2, with D perhaps matching TRBD1 (5 bases). The CDR3 has 14 residues. The germline V and J ends were trimmed by 0 bases and 8 bases, with 13 bases remaining between them. The germline gives CDR1 MRHNA, CDR2 SNTAGT. The CDR3: CASSDSMSGDGYTF. The CDR3 bases are TGTGCCAGCAGTGACTCGATGTCCGGGGACGGCTACACCTTC.

In its sample, this clonotype was seen a few times. The chain links TRBV28 to TRBJ2-7; 8 bases match TRBD2. CDR3 length equals 18 residues. From germline, CDR1 is MDHEN and CDR2 SYDVKM. V was clipped by 4 bases and J by 2 bases; unmatched bases: 16. CDR3: CASSSISSGGGFAYEQYF. The CDR3 DNA reads TGTGCCAGCAGTTCTATCTCCTCCGGGGGGGGCTTCGCCTACGAGCAGTACTTC. The whole variable domain, filled in from reference TRBV28 and TRBJ2-7, reads DVKVTQSSRYLVKRTGEKVFLECVQDMDHENMFWYRQDPGLGLRLIYFSYDVKMKEKGDIPEGYSVSREKKERFSLILESASTNQTSMYLCASSSISSGGGFAYEQYFGPGTRLTVT.

In this sample, this clonotype turned up many times. The chain carries TRBV11-2 and TRBJ1-2; TRBD1 is a possible D gene (6 bases). CDR1 SGHAT and CDR2 FQNNGV come from the germline V gene. Trimming cost V 2 bases and J 3 bases, with 19 bases left between them. The CDR3 extends over 17 amino acids. DNA of the CDR3: TGTGCCAGCAGCTTATCTCCCTCACAGGGTAACCACTATGGCTACACCTTC. It specifies CASSLSPSQGNHYGYTF.

This clonotype was seen at least ten times. V usage is TRBV11-2 and J usage is TRBJ2-7; TRBD1 might be the D (6 bases). The CDR3 runs to 14 residues. The germline V and J ends were trimmed by 5 bases and 7 bases, with 18 bases remaining between them. The germline gives CDR1 SGHAT, CDR2 FQNNGV. CDR3 in amino acids: CASSTNRDPGEQYF. The CDR3 DNA is TGTGCCAGCAGCACAAACAGGGATCCGGGGGAGCAGTACTTC.

About this clonotype: The germline gene is not matched at one end of the junction; a read error may be the cause. The chain carries TRBV27 and TRBJ2-7; D is undetermined. Germline V lookup: CDR1 MNHEY, CDR2 SMNVEV (reference sequence). The CDR3 length is 13 residues. CDR3 loop: CASGFRYGYEQYF. CDR3 DNA sequence: TGTGCCAGCGGTTTTAGATATGGTTACGAGCAGTACTTC.

The rearrangement links TRBV19 to TRBJ1-5; D is uncertain. The CDR3 loop spans 14 amino acids. V lost 2 bases, J lost 0 bases, and 5 bases lay in between. CDR1 and CDR2 (germline): LNHDA, SQIVND (reference sequence). CDR3 in DNA: TGTGCCAGTAGTATACCATATAGCAATCAGCCCCAGCATTTT. Translating gives CASSIPYSNQPQHF.

Ten or more counts support this clonotype. The genes are TRBV12-3 or TRBV12-4 and TRBJ1-3; 7 bases map to TRBD1. The CDR3 length is 14 residues. Germline trimming cut 6 bases from V and 0 bases from J; bases unmatched to any gene: 2. DNA for the CDR3: TGTGCCAGCAGGCGACAGGGCTCTGGAAACACCATATATTTT. This codes for CASRRQGSGNTIYF.

This clonotype came up many times. The chain links TRBV5-1 to TRBJ1-1, with 7 bases that match TRBD1. Germline values: CDR1 SGHRS, CDR2 YFSETQ. J lost 0 bases, V lost 1 base, and 9 bases had no gene match. The CDR3 has 17 residues. Here the CDR3 DNA reads TGCGCCAGCAGCTTGACAGGGGTCCTGTCCATGAACACTGAAGCTTTCTTT. Amino acid sequence: CASSLTGVLSMNTEAFF.

This clonotype was seen ten or more times. The chain combines TRBV29-1 with TRBJ1-1; possibly TRBD1 for D (5 bases). CDR1 and CDR2 from the germline V gene are SQVTM and ANQGSEA. This CDR3 comprises 14 residues. Between the trimmed V and J ends, which lost 4 bases and 0 bases, there was a span of 12 bases. CDR3 bases: TGCAGCGTTGGGCAGACAGTAATGAACACTGAAGCTTTCTTT. It codes for CSVGQTVMNTEAFF. Full variable domain (rest looked up from reference TRBV29-1 and TRBJ1-1): SAVISQKPSRDICQRGTSLTIQCQVDSQVTMMFWYRQQPGQSLTLIATANQGSEATYESGFVIDKFPISRPNLTFSTLTVSNMSPEDSSIYLCSVGQTVMNTEAFFGQGTRLTVV.

The rearrangement links TRBV12-3 or TRBV12-4 to TRBJ2-7, with D uncertain. This CDR3 contains 13 residues. V was shortened by 6 bases and J by 6 bases, with 15 bases between the two germline ends. The CDR3 nucleotides read TGTGCCAGCAGGAAACAATTAGATGGCGAGCAGTACTTC. Translating gives CASRKQLDGEQYF.

This clonotype was counted at least ten times. The CDR3 coding sequence is TGTGCCAGTCGAAGGAACTATGGCTACACCTTC. Amino acid sequence: CASRRNYGYTF. The J gene is TRBJ1-2, the V gene TRBV19; D uncertain. V shed 8 bases and J shed 2 bases, with 6 bases lying between them. Germline loops: CDR1 LNHDA, CDR2 SQIVND (reference sequence). This CDR3 is built from 11 residues.

This clonotype was found once. The gene calls are TRBV30 and TRBJ1-5, with D uncertain. The CDR3 is 12 residues long. CDR1 is GTSNPN, CDR2 SVGIG, per germline (reference sequence). V was clipped by 2 bases and J by 3 bases, with 5 bases between them. Here the CDR3 DNA reads TGTGCCTGGAGTAAAAACAATCAGCCCCAGCATTTT. This sequence encodes CAWSKNNQPQHF.

This clonotype has a handful of counts. The junction and the germline gene differ at one end; a read error may be behind it. The chain recombines TRBV6-2 or TRBV6-3 with TRBJ1-1; maybe TRBD1 (6 bases). Per the germline V gene, CDR1 is MNHEY and CDR2 is SVGEGT. The CDR3 covers 13 residues. In DNA form, the CDR3 reads TGTGCCGGCAGGGGACGGAGACATCAACGGGCTTTCTTT. Translation gives CAGRGRRHQRAFF.